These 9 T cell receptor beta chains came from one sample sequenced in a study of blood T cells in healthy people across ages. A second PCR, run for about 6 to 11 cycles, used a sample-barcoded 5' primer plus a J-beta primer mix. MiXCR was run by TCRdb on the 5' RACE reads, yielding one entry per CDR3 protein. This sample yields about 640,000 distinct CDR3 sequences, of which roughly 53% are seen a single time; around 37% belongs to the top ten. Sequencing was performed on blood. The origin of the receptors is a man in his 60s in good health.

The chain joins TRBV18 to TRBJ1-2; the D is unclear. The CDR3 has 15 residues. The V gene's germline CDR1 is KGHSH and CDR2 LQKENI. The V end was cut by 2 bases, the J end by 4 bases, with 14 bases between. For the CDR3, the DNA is TGTGCCAGCTCACCAAGAACAATCCAAGGCTATGGCTACACCTTC. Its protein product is CASSPRTIQGYGYTF.

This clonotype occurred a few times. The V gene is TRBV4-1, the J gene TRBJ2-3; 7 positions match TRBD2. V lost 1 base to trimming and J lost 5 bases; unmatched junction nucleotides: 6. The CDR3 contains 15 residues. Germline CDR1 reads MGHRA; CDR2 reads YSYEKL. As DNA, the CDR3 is TGCGCCAGCAGCCAAGCTGGACTAGAGGGAGATACGCAGTATTTT. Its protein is CASSQAGLEGDTQYF.

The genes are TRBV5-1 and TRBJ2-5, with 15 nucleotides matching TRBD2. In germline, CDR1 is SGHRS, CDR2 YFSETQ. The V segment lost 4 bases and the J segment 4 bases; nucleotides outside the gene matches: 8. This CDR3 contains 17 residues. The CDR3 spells CASSLGLAGGPGETQYF. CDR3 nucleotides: TGCGCCAGCAGCCTAGGACTAGCGGGGGGGCCCGGAGAGACCCAGTACTTC.

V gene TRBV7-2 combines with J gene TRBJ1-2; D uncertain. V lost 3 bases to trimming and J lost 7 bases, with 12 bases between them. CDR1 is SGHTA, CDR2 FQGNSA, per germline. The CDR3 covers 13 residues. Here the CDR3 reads CASSFMGSGGYTF. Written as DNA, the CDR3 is TGTGCCAGCAGCTTTATGGGTAGCGGTGGCTACACCTTC.

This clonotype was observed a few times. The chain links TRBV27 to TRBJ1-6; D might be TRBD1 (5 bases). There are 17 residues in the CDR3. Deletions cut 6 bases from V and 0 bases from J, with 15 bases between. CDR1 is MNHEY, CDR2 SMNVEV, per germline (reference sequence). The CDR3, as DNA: TGTGCCAGCAGCCTCAGGGCAACGAGCTCCTATAATTCACCCCTCCACTTT. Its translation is CASSLRATSSYNSPLHF.

CDR3 sequence reads: CASSLFGGINSPLHF. In nucleotides, the CDR3 is TGTGCCAGCAGTTTATTCGGGGGAATCAATTCACCCCTCCACTTT. V is TRBV27 and J is TRBJ1-6; TRBD1 is a possible D gene (5 bases). The CDR3 loop spans 15 amino acids. V was shortened by 1 base and J by 7 bases, with 11 bases between the two germline ends. Germline V gene lookup returns CDR1 MNHEY and CDR2 SMNVEV (reference sequence).

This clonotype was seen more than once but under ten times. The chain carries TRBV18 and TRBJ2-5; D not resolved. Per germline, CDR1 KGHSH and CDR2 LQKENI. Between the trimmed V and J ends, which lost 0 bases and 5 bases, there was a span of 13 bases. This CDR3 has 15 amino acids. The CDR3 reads CASSPPPGLMETQYF. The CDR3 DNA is TGTGCCAGCTCACCACCGCCAGGATTGATGGAGACCCAGTACTTC.

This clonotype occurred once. CDR3 nucleotides: TGCGCCAGCAGCTTGGCCCTTGGTAGCGGGGGAGAGGCGCAGTATTTT. Amino acid sequence: CASSLALGSGGEAQYF. V is TRBV5-1 and J is TRBJ2-3; 9 nucleotides line up with TRBD2. CDR3 length: 16 residues. Germline V lookup: CDR1 SGHRS, CDR2 YFSETQ. V gave up 0 bases and J gave up 10 bases; unmatched junction bases: 12.

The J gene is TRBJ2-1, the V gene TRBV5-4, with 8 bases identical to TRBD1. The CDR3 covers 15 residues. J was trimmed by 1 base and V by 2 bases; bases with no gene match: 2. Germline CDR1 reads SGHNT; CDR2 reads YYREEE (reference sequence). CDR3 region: CASSFNRGSYNEQFF. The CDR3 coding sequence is TGTGCCAGCAGCTTTAACAGGGGGTCCTACAATGAGCAGTTCTTC.